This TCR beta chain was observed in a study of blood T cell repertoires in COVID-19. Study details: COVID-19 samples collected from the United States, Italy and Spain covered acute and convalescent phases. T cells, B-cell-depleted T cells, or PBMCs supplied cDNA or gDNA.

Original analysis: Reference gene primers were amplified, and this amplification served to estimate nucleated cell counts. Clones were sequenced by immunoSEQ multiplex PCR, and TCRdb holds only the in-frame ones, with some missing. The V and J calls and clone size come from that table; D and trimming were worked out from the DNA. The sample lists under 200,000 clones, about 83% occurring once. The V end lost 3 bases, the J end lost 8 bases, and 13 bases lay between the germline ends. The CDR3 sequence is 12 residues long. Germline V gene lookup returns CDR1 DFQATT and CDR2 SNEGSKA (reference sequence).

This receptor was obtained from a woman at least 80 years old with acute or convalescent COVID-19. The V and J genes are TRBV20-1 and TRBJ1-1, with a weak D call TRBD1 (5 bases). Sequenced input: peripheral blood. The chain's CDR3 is CSASRQGSEAFF. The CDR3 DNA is TGCAGTGCTAGTAGGCAGGGAAGCGAAGCTTTCTTT.